These 17 T cell receptor beta chains were all obtained from the same sample, sequenced in a study of blood T cell repertoires in COVID-19. Produced via immunoSEQ multiplex PCR; TCRdb's table is partial and in-frame only. The repertoire holds 450,000 or so clones, with around 90% as singletons. Sequences were obtained from peripheral blood. These receptor sequences come from a man in his late teens or twenties with COVID-19, enrolled during active disease.

The rearrangement links TRBV6-5 to TRBJ1-2; unclear D gene. CDR3 length: 13 amino acids. V was clipped by 6 bases and J by 1 base, with 9 bases between them. Per the germline V gene, CDR1 is MNHEY and CDR2 is SVGAGI. In DNA, the CDR3 is TGTGCCAGCAGATCAGACATTAACTATGGCTACACCTTC. This codes for CASRSDINYGYTF.

The rearrangement joins TRBV28 to TRBJ1-5; D is undetermined. The ends were cut back, 4 bases at V and 8 bases at J, with 12 bases in the middle. This CDR3 region has 13 residues. Per germline, CDR1 MDHEN and CDR2 SYDVKM. CDR3 in amino acids: CASSSRRGEPQHF. The CDR3 coding sequence is TGTGCCAGCAGTTCTCGACGCGGGGAGCCCCAGCATTTT.

V usage is TRBV6-1 and J usage is TRBJ1-2, with 9 bases identical to TRBD1. The V segment lost 3 bases and the J segment 6 bases; nucleotides outside the gene matches: 8. Germline V lookup: CDR1 MNHNS, CDR2 SASEGT. CDR3 size: 15 residues. CDR3 protein: CASSDARDREHGYTF. CDR3 coding DNA: TGTGCCAGCAGTGACGCCCGGGACAGGGAACATGGCTACACCTTC.

The chain has TRBV7-8 and TRBJ2-4, with 8 bases identical to TRBD2. The trim removed 4 bases at V and 3 bases at J, leaving 14 bases unmatched. The CDR3 spans 18 residues. The germline gives CDR1 SGHVS, CDR2 FQNEAQ. CDR3 sequence: CASSSSHPAGEGKNIQYF. DNA for the CDR3: TGTGCCAGCAGCTCCTCACACCCAGCGGGAGAGGGCAAAAACATTCAGTACTTC. The variable domain in full, completed from reference TRBV7-8 and TRBJ2-4, reads GAGVSQSPRYKVAKRGQDVALRCDPISGHVSLFWYQQALGQGPEFLTYFQNEAQLDKSGLPSDRFFAERPEGSVSTLKIQRTQQEDSAVYLCASSSSHPAGEGKNIQYFGAGTRLSVL.

J is TRBJ2-1 and V is TRBV7-3; TRBD2 matches 14 bases. Germline loops: CDR1 SGHTA, CDR2 FQGTGA. The CDR3 has 15 amino acids. V lost 4 bases to trimming and J lost 10 bases; unmatched junction nucleotides: 6. The CDR3 spells CASSSGLAGVREQFF. CDR3 sequence (DNA): TGTGCCAGCAGCTCGGGACTAGCGGGAGTGAGGGAGCAGTTCTTC.

The rearrangement uses TRBV7-8 and TRBJ2-1, with D maybe TRBD2 (5 bases). V was clipped by 8 bases and J by 6 bases, with 20 bases between them. The CDR3 is 15 amino acids. Per germline, CDR1 SGHVS and CDR2 FQNEAQ. The CDR3 DNA sequence: TGTGCCAGCGCCCAAGGAACTAGACACGGCAATGAGCAGTTCTTC. Residues: CASAQGTRHGNEQFF.

The chain recombines TRBV10-1 with TRBJ2-7, with 9 bases identical to TRBD1. Germline-derived CDR1 and CDR2 are WNHNN and SYGVQD (reference sequence). The CDR3 loop spans 15 amino acids. The J segment lost 7 bases and the V segment lost 0 bases, leaving 7 bases of the junction unmatched. The DNA for the CDR3 is TGCGCCAGCAGTGAGTCGCGACAGGGGGATACTGAGCAGTACTTC. Residues: CASSESRQGDTEQYF.

The chain couples TRBV21-1 to TRBJ1-4; the table's D gene call, TRBD1, was not cross checked with the DNA. TRBV21-1 constitutes a pseudogene. The CDR3 runs 14 residues. The CDR3 nucleotides are TGTGCCAGCAGCAAAGGACAGGGATTTGAAAAACTGTTTTTT. This translates into CASSKGQGFEKLFF.

The table lists this clone with a count of one. The genes are TRBV2 and TRBJ1-3, with a weak D call TRBD1 (5 bases). Germline V gene sequence: CDR1 SNHLY, CDR2 FYNNEI. The CDR3 has 14 residues. Between the trimmed V and J ends, which lost 6 bases and 2 bases, there was a span of 11 bases. The CDR3, as DNA: TGTGCCAGCAGACAGGACCCCGCTGGAAACACCATATATTTT. Protein sequence: CASRQDPAGNTIYF. Full variable domain (remainder filled in from reference TRBV2 and TRBJ1-3): EPEVTQTPSHQVTQMGQEVILRCVPISNHLYFYWYRQILGQKVEFLVSFYNNEISEKSEIFDDQFSVERPDGSNFTLKIRSTKLEDSAMYFCASRQDPAGNTIYFGEGSWLTVV.

The J gene is TRBJ1-1, the V gene TRBV5-1, with D uncertain. Germline CDR1 is SGHRS and CDR2 is YFSETQ. The CDR3 contains 14 residues. V gave up 4 bases and J gave up 1 base, with 11 bases separating them. The CDR3 DNA is TGCGCCAGCAGCCTCCGGACTTCGAACACTGAAGCTTTCTTT. Translation: CASSLRTSNTEAFF.

This sequence joins TRBV7-3 and TRBJ1-1; 8 bases are shared with TRBD1. Germline V CDR1 and CDR2: SGHTA, FQGTGA. This CDR3 region has 13 residues. After removal of 4 bases from V and 5 bases from J, the junction contained 3 bases not matched to a gene. CDR3 DNA: TGTGCCAGCAGCTCGACAGGGGTGACTGAAGCTTTCTTT. As protein: CASSSTGVTEAFF.

The chain links TRBV2 to TRBJ1-2; perhaps TRBD1 as D (5 bases). Trimming shortened V by 9 bases and J by 0 bases, and 17 bases separated the two germline ends. The CDR3 is 15 residues long. Germline CDR1 SNHLY, CDR2 FYNNEI. CDR3 nucleotides: TGTGCCAGGTGGCAGGGTGGGGTCTCTAACTATGGCTACACCTTC. Protein: CARWQGGVSNYGYTF.

This rearrangement joins TRBV25-1 to TRBJ2-7; the match to TRBD1 covers 7 bases. The V gene end was trimmed by 10 bases and the J gene end by 0 bases; junction bases not matched to a gene: 12. From germline, CDR1 is MGHDK and CDR2 SYGVNS. The CDR3 extends over 15 amino acids. The CDR3 DNA follows: TGTGCCAACCCCGGGACAGCCAGGGGCTCCTACGAGCAGTACTTC. It specifies CANPGTARGSYEQYF.

This chain links TRBV11-3 with TRBJ1-1; 7 bases match TRBD1. With V trimmed by 1 base and J by 0 bases, 2 bases remained unmatched. This CDR3 is 15 amino acids long. CDR1 is SGHNT, CDR2 YENEEA, per germline. This chain's CDR3 is CASSLVGTVNTEAFF. The DNA for the CDR3 is TGTGCCAGCAGCTTAGTCGGGACAGTGAACACTGAAGCTTTCTTT.

The chain links TRBV19 to TRBJ2-1; 11 bases fit TRBD2. The CDR3 consists of 17 residues. CDR1 and CDR2 from the germline V gene are LNHDA and SQIVND (reference sequence). With V trimmed by 5 bases and J by 4 bases, 10 bases remained unmatched. CDR3 amino acids: CASSFPSRTSGYNEQFF. For the CDR3, the DNA is TGTGCCAGTAGTTTTCCGTCTCGGACTAGCGGGTACAATGAGCAGTTCTTC.

The chain recombines TRBV9 with TRBJ2-2; the D gene is possibly TRBD2 (5 bases). From germline, CDR1 is SGDLS and CDR2 YYNGEE. Deletions cut 1 base from V and 6 bases from J, with 25 bases between. CDR3 size: 19 residues. CDR3 DNA sequence: TGTGCCAGCAGCGTATTCCGTAAGAATCCAAAGAGGGCATCCGGGGAGCTGTTTTTT. This codes for CASSVFRKNPKRASGELFF.

Here the CDR3 DNA reads TGCGCCAGCAGCCAAGTCGTATCAGCGGCTGAAGCTTTCTTT. Its protein is CASSQVVSAAEAFF. The chain has TRBV4-1 and TRBJ1-1; D is undetermined. CDR3 size: 14 residues. Trimming cost V 1 base and J 6 bases, with 12 bases left between them. Germline V gives CDR1 MGHRA, CDR2 YSYEKL.